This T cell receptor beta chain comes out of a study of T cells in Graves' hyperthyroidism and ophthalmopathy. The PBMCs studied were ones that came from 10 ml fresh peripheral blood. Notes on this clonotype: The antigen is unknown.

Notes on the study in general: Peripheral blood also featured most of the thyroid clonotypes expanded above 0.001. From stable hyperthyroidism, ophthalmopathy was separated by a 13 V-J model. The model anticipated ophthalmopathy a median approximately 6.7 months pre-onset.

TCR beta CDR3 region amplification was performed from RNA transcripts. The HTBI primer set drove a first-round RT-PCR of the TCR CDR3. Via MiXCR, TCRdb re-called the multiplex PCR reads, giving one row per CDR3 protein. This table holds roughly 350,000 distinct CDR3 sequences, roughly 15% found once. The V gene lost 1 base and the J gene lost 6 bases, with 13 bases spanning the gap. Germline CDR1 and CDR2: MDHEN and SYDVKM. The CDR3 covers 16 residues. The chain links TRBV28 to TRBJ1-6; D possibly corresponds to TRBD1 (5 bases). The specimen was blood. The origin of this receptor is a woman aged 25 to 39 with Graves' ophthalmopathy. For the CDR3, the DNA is TGTGCCAGCAGTTTATATAGGGGAAAATTTAATTCACCCCTCCACTTT. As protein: CASSLYRGKFNSPLHF.